These T cell receptor beta chains were read from a single sample in a study of radiation and T cells in renal cell carcinoma. This table comes from immunoSEQ multiplex PCR, and its TCRdb copy is limited to in-frame clones, with some not included. The sample contains 50,000 to 75,000 clones, approximately 84% of which appear only once. This material consisted of blood, taken from a patient whose treatment included radiotherapy and nephrectomy. The receptor set was obtained from a man in his sixties with renal cell carcinoma. Both conserved end residues are part of each CDR3. The order of the fields is clone size, J gene, D gene, V gene, CDR3 DNA, CDR3 protein. D genes are given only for firm matches. Some rows mark clone size as missing; the rest say once, few, many or name a class of expanded clone.

abundance: .; j_gene: TRBJ1-1; d_gene: .; v_gene: TRBV29-1; CDR3nt: TGCAGCATTCAGATAGGACGGGGTGAAGCTTTCTTT; CDR3aa: CSIQIGRGEAFF
abundance: .; j_gene: TRBJ1-5; d_gene: .; v_gene: TRBV19; CDR3nt: TGTGCCAGTAGTATTAAGAGGGGCGGCAGACCTAGCAATCAGCCCCAGCATTTT; CDR3aa: CASSIKRGGRPSNQPQHF
abundance: .; j_gene: TRBJ1-5; d_gene: TRBD1; v_gene: TRBV19; CDR3nt: TGTGCCAGTAGTCCACAGGGGGCCCGCGGCAATCAGCCCCAGCATTTT; CDR3aa: CASSPQGARGNQPQHF
abundance: .; j_gene: TRBJ1-5; d_gene: .; v_gene: TRBV19; CDR3nt: TGTGCCAGTAGTATTCCAAGGGTGGGGTTTAACAATCAGCCCCAGCATTTT; CDR3aa: CASSIPRVGFNNQPQHF
abundance: .; j_gene: TRBJ2-2; d_gene: .; v_gene: TRBV2; CDR3nt: TGTGCCAGCAGTGGGGACGGGGTAGGGACCGGGGAGCTGTTTTTT; CDR3aa: CASSGDGVGTGELFF
abundance: once; j_gene: TRBJ1-2; d_gene: .; v_gene: TRBV7-8; CDR3nt: TGTGCCAGCAGCTCCTATAGTGGCTATGGCTACACCTTC; CDR3aa: CASSSYSGYGYTF
abundance: .; j_gene: TRBJ1-2; d_gene: TRBD1; v_gene: TRBV5-5; CDR3nt: TGTGCCAGCAGCTTGGGACAGGGGACCTATGGCTACACCTTC; CDR3aa: CASSLGQGTYGYTF
abundance: .; j_gene: TRBJ1-4; d_gene: TRBD1; v_gene: TRBV9; CDR3nt: TGTGCCAGCAGCGTAGGCCTCCTTGCGACAGGGTCGAATGAAAAACTGTTTTTT; CDR3aa: CASSVGLLATGSNEKLFF
abundance: .; j_gene: TRBJ1-4; d_gene: TRBD1; v_gene: TRBV29-1; CDR3nt: TGCAGCGTTCTGGACAGGGGAGGCGAAAAACTGTTTTTT; CDR3aa: CSVLDRGGEKLFF
abundance: .; j_gene: TRBJ2-1; d_gene: TRBD2; v_gene: TRBV19; CDR3nt: TGTGCCAGTAGTATAGCGGGACTAGCGGGAGTAATATGGAGTACTGAGCAGTTCTTC; CDR3aa: CASSIAGLAGVIWSTEQFF